This is a list of T cell receptor beta chains from one sample in a study of siplizumab effects on memory and regulatory T cells. TCRdb's table, derived via immunoSEQ multiplex PCR, lists solely in-frame clones and lacks some. The sample records over 100,000 clones, roughly 92% being singletons. Sequences were obtained from Tregs sorted from blood. The receptors were gathered from a human donor in good health. CDR3s include the opening cysteine and the closing phenylalanine or tryptophan. The D gene is left open where the match is weak. Clone size, where shown, is once, few, many, or a class for clones that have expanded.

clone_size: .
d_call: .
j_call: TRBJ1-6
v_call: TRBV7-3
cdr3_nt: TGTGCCAGCAGCACCCCAACCCCCCCTCGGAGCGGGGTAAATTCACCCCTCCACTTT
cdr3_aa: CASSTPTPPRSGVNSPLHF

clone_size: once
d_call: .
j_call: TRBJ1-1
v_call: TRBV7-9
cdr3_nt: TGTGCCAGCAGCTACCAGCGGGGTGAAACTGAAGCTTTCTTT
cdr3_aa: CASSYQRGETEAFF

clone_size: .
d_call: TRBD1
j_call: TRBJ1-1
v_call: TRBV5-1
cdr3_nt: TGCGCCAGCAGCTGGTCCGGGACAGGGGAAACTGAAGCTTTCTTT
cdr3_aa: CASSWSGTGETEAFF

clone_size: .
d_call: .
j_call: TRBJ2-1
v_call: TRBV7-9
cdr3_nt: TGTGCCAGCAGCCCACGGGCAATACATCGTAGGGGCTCCTACAATGAGCAGTTCTTC
cdr3_aa: CASSPRAIHRRGSYNEQFF

clone_size: .
d_call: .
j_call: TRBJ2-2
v_call: TRBV19
cdr3_nt: TGTGCCAGTAGTACCAGCACCGGGGAGCTGTTTTTT
cdr3_aa: CASSTSTGELFF

clone_size: .
d_call: TRBD1
j_call: TRBJ2-1
v_call: TRBV5-6
cdr3_nt: TGTGCCAGCAGCTATAGACAGGGGGCGTTTAAAAACAATGAGCAGTTCTTC
cdr3_aa: CASSYRQGAFKNNEQFF

clone_size: .
d_call: TRBD1
j_call: TRBJ2-7
v_call: TRBV18
cdr3_nt: TGTGCCAGCTCACCGGGAAACCCGGGACAGGGGCTCGAGCAGTACTTC
cdr3_aa: CASSPGNPGQGLEQYF

clone_size: .
d_call: .
j_call: TRBJ2-2
v_call: TRBV19
cdr3_nt: TGTGCCAGTAGTAGCCGACACACCGGGGAGCTGTTTTTT
cdr3_aa: CASSSRHTGELFF

clone_size: .
d_call: .
j_call: TRBJ1-3
v_call: TRBV4-1
cdr3_nt: TGCGCCAGCAGCCAGGCGGCCTCTGGAAACACCATATATTTT
cdr3_aa: CASSQAASGNTIYF

clone_size: .
d_call: .
j_call: TRBJ2-4
v_call: TRBV30
cdr3_nt: TGTGCCTGGAGTGACGGGTGGGGGCCCGGAAACATTCAGTACTTC
cdr3_aa: CAWSDGWGPGNIQYF

clone_size: .
d_call: TRBD2
j_call: TRBJ2-1
v_call: TRBV18
cdr3_nt: TGTGCCAGCTCACCCCGACAAGCGGGATCCTACAATGAGCAGTTCTTC
cdr3_aa: CASSPRQAGSYNEQFF

clone_size: .
d_call: TRBD1
j_call: TRBJ1-1
v_call: TRBV30
cdr3_nt: TGTGCCTGGAGTGCCCCCGTCATCAGGGGGAATACTGAAGCTTTCTTT
cdr3_aa: CAWSAPVIRGNTEAFF

clone_size: .
d_call: TRBD2
j_call: TRBJ2-1
v_call: TRBV11-2
cdr3_nt: TGTGCCAGCAGCTTAGGGTCGGCGGGGGGTTACAATGAGCAGTTCTTC
cdr3_aa: CASSLGSAGGYNEQFF

clone_size: once
d_call: TRBD2
j_call: TRBJ2-1
v_call: TRBV18
cdr3_nt: TGTGCCAGCTCACCGATGCAGCGGGAGTATATTGAGCAGTTCTTC
cdr3_aa: CASSPMQREYIEQFF

clone_size: .
d_call: .
j_call: TRBJ2-3
v_call: TRBV5-1
cdr3_nt: TGCGCCAGCAGCTCGGCAGGGGGGAACACAGATACGCAGTATTTT
cdr3_aa: CASSSAGGNTDTQYF

clone_size: .
d_call: .
j_call: TRBJ2-7
v_call: TRBV29-1
cdr3_nt: TGCAGCATAGCGGAGGGGATACGGACAGCCTACGAGCAGTACTTC
cdr3_aa: CSIAEGIRTAYEQYF

clone_size: .
d_call: TRBD1
j_call: TRBJ2-7
v_call: TRBV5-1
cdr3_nt: TGCGCCAGCAGCTTGGAAAGGGGGCGGACCTACGAGCAGTACTTC
cdr3_aa: CASSLERGRTYEQYF

clone_size: .
d_call: .
j_call: TRBJ1-1
v_call: TRBV5-1
cdr3_nt: TGCGCCAGCAGCCTCCCCAGGGGCACTGAAGCTTTCTTT
cdr3_aa: CASSLPRGTEAFF

clone_size: .
d_call: .
j_call: TRBJ2-2
v_call: TRBV7-6
cdr3_nt: TGTGCCAGCAGCTCCTGGCTTCTGGCCGGGGAGCTGTTTTTT
cdr3_aa: CASSSWLLAGELFF

clone_size: .
d_call: TRBD2
j_call: TRBJ2-4
v_call: TRBV2
cdr3_nt: TGTGCCAGCAGTGAATTTCCAGCGGGGGTTCCCAAAAACATTCAGTACTTC
cdr3_aa: CASSEFPAGVPKNIQYF

clone_size: .
d_call: TRBD2
j_call: TRBJ2-2
v_call: TRBV5-1
cdr3_nt: TGCGCCAGCAGCTTGACGGCGGGGGCGAACACCGGGGAGCTGTTTTTT
cdr3_aa: CASSLTAGANTGELFF

clone_size: .
d_call: .
j_call: TRBJ2-7
v_call: TRBV14
cdr3_nt: TGTGCCAGCAGCTGGGGACCCAGCTCCTACGAGCAGTACTTC
cdr3_aa: CASSWGPSSYEQYF

clone_size: .
d_call: TRBD1
j_call: TRBJ2-1
v_call: TRBV5-4
cdr3_nt: TGTGCCAGCAGCTTCAGGGGACAGAGGCACAATGAGCAGTTCTTC
cdr3_aa: CASSFRGQRHNEQFF

clone_size: .
d_call: .
j_call: TRBJ1-2
v_call: TRBV30
cdr3_nt: TGTGCCTGGAGTGTACAAGGCTATGGCTACACCTTC
cdr3_aa: CAWSVQGYGYTF

clone_size: .
d_call: TRBD1
j_call: TRBJ1-4
v_call: TRBV7-2
cdr3_nt: TGTGCCAGCAGCTTCGGGACAGGGGGTGAAAAACTGTTTTTT
cdr3_aa: CASSFGTGGEKLFF

clone_size: .
d_call: .
j_call: TRBJ2-7
v_call: TRBV6-5
cdr3_nt: TGTGCCAGCAGTAAGAGTACCGAGCAGTACTTC
cdr3_aa: CASSKSTEQYF

clone_size: .
d_call: .
j_call: TRBJ2-7
v_call: TRBV29-1
cdr3_nt: TGCAGCGGCGGGAACTTCTACGAGCAGTACTTC
cdr3_aa: CSGGNFYEQYF

clone_size: few
d_call: .
j_call: TRBJ2-5
v_call: TRBV19
cdr3_nt: TGTGCCAGTAGTGCCTCCGGGACTGAAGAGACCCAGTACTTC
cdr3_aa: CASSASGTEETQYF

clone_size: .
d_call: .
j_call: TRBJ1-4
v_call: TRBV6-1
cdr3_nt: TGTGCCAGCAGGGGGTGGGGGGCGGATGAAAAACTGTTTTTT
cdr3_aa: CASRGWGADEKLFF

clone_size: .
d_call: .
j_call: TRBJ1-2
v_call: TRBV18
cdr3_nt: TGTGCCAGCTCACCACGGGGGGACTATGGCTACACCTTC
cdr3_aa: CASSPRGDYGYTF

clone_size: .
d_call: TRBD2
j_call: TRBJ2-1
v_call: TRBV15
cdr3_nt: TGTGCCACCAGTCTCCCTCTAGCGGGAGCAGGAAATGAGCAGTTCTTC
cdr3_aa: CATSLPLAGAGNEQFF

clone_size: few
d_call: .
j_call: TRBJ1-1
v_call: TRBV4-2
cdr3_nt: TGTGCCAGCAGCCAAGATCGAGGTCAGGGGAAAGCTTTCTTT
cdr3_aa: CASSQDRGQGKAFF

clone_size: .
d_call: TRBD2
j_call: TRBJ2-1
v_call: TRBV6-6
cdr3_nt: TGTGCCAGCAGTTACGGTCGGGGGGGCCCTAATGAGCAGTTCTTC
cdr3_aa: CASSYGRGGPNEQFF

clone_size: .
d_call: .
j_call: TRBJ2-1
v_call: TRBV2
cdr3_nt: TGTGCCAGCAAACTAGTTAACAATGAGCAGTTCTTC
cdr3_aa: CASKLVNNEQFF

clone_size: .
d_call: TRBD1
j_call: TRBJ1-2
v_call: TRBV30
cdr3_nt: TGTGCCTGGAGTGTACGACTGGGGACAGGGGCGTATGGCTACACCTTC
cdr3_aa: CAWSVRLGTGAYGYTF

clone_size: .
d_call: .
j_call: TRBJ1-2
v_call: TRBV6-5
cdr3_nt: TGTGCCAGCAGTTACGGTCAGCCTAACTATGGCTACACCTTC
cdr3_aa: CASSYGQPNYGYTF

clone_size: .
d_call: .
j_call: TRBJ1-1
v_call: TRBV5-4
cdr3_nt: TGTGCCAGCAGCTTCGGACGTAACACTGAAGCTTTCTTT
cdr3_aa: CASSFGRNTEAFF

clone_size: .
d_call: .
j_call: TRBJ1-1
v_call: TRBV5-5
cdr3_nt: TGTGCCAGCAGCTTGCCCACAGGGAACACTGAAGCTTTCTTT
cdr3_aa: CASSLPTGNTEAFF

clone_size: few
d_call: .
j_call: TRBJ2-1
v_call: TRBV20-1
cdr3_nt: TGCAGTGCTAGCGACAATGAGCAGTTCTTC
cdr3_aa: CSASDNEQFF

clone_size: .
d_call: .
j_call: TRBJ1-1
v_call: TRBV7-9
cdr3_nt: TGTGCCAGCAGCTTATTTGCGAACACTGAAGCTTTCTTT
cdr3_aa: CASSLFANTEAFF

clone_size: .
d_call: TRBD2
j_call: TRBJ2-7
v_call: TRBV30
cdr3_nt: TGTGCCTGGAGTGTACGTAGCGGGGGGACTATTTCCTACGAGCAGTACTTC
cdr3_aa: CAWSVRSGGTISYEQYF

clone_size: once
d_call: TRBD1
j_call: TRBJ2-7
v_call: TRBV30
cdr3_nt: TGTGCCTTTCTTGATGCTGACAGGGGGAACGAGCAGTACTTC
cdr3_aa: CAFLDADRGNEQYF

clone_size: once
d_call: .
j_call: TRBJ2-3
v_call: TRBV30
cdr3_nt: TGTGCCTGGAGTGTACAGTGGTTCACAGATACGCAGTATTTT
cdr3_aa: CAWSVQWFTDTQYF

clone_size: .
d_call: .
j_call: TRBJ1-4
v_call: TRBV4-2
cdr3_nt: TGTGCCAGCAGCCAGAACCGTTGGGGGGGGGCAACTAATGAAAAACTGTTTTTT
cdr3_aa: CASSQNRWGGATNEKLFF

clone_size: .
d_call: .
j_call: TRBJ2-2
v_call: TRBV9
cdr3_nt: TGTGCCAGCAGCCCCGGACCTGTGGACACCGGGGAGCTGTTTTTT
cdr3_aa: CASSPGPVDTGELFF

clone_size: .
d_call: .
j_call: TRBJ2-2
v_call: TRBV11-2
cdr3_nt: TGTGCCAGCAGCTTACTGGCCAGGGCTGGAGGGGCCGGGGAGCTGTTTTTT
cdr3_aa: CASSLLARAGGAGELFF

clone_size: .
d_call: .
j_call: TRBJ1-4
v_call: TRBV11-3
cdr3_nt: TGTGCCAGCAGCTTCTCAGGGGCAACTAATGAAAAACTGTTTTTT
cdr3_aa: CASSFSGATNEKLFF

clone_size: .
d_call: .
j_call: TRBJ2-3
v_call: TRBV2
cdr3_nt: TGTGCCAGCAGTCCGCGCCGTAACACAGATACGCAGTATTTT
cdr3_aa: CASSPRRNTDTQYF

clone_size: .
d_call: .
j_call: TRBJ1-3
v_call: TRBV2
cdr3_nt: TGTGCCGCGGCCGACAGGACCGCCTCTGGAAACACCATATATTTT
cdr3_aa: CAAADRTASGNTIYF

clone_size: few
d_call: .
j_call: TRBJ1-3
v_call: TRBV7-7
cdr3_nt: TGTGCTAGCAGCCCCGACAACTCTGGAAACACCATATATTTT
cdr3_aa: CASSPDNSGNTIYF

clone_size: .
d_call: .
j_call: TRBJ2-3
v_call: TRBV6-1
cdr3_nt: TGTGCCAGCAGTGAAGCGCGATCTGTAGATACGCAGTATTTT
cdr3_aa: CASSEARSVDTQYF

clone_size: .
d_call: TRBD2
j_call: TRBJ2-6
v_call: TRBV19
cdr3_nt: TGTGCCAGTAGTCAAACGGGACTAGCGGGAGCTGGGGCCAACGTCCTGACTTTC
cdr3_aa: CASSQTGLAGAGANVLTF

clone_size: .
d_call: TRBD1
j_call: TRBJ1-2
v_call: TRBV5-6
cdr3_nt: TGTGCCAGCACCTTATATGGGACAGGGGGCAACTATGGCTACACCTTC
cdr3_aa: CASTLYGTGGNYGYTF